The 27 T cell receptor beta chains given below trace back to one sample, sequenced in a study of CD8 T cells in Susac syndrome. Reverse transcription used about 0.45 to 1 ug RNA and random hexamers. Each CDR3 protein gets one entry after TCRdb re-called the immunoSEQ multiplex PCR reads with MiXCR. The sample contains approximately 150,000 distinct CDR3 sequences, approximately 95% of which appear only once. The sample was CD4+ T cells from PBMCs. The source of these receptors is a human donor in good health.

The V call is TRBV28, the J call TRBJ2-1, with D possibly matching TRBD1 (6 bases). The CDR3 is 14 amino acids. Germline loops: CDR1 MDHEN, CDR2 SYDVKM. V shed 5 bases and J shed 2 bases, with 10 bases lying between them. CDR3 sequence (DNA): TGTGCCAGCAGTCCCCCAGGGGCCTACAATGAGCAGTTCTTC. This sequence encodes CASSPPGAYNEQFF.

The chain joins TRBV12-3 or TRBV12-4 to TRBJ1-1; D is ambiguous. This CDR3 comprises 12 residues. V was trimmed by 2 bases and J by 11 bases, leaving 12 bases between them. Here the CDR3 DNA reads TGTGCCAGCAGTTTACTCGAGCATGGGGCTTTCTTT. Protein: CASSLLEHGAFF.

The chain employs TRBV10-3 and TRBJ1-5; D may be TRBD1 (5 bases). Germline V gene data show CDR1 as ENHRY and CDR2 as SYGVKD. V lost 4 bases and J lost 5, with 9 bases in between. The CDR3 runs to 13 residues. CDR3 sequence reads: CAISGGEDQPQHF. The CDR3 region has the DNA TGTGCCATCAGTGGAGGGGAGGATCAGCCCCAGCATTTT.

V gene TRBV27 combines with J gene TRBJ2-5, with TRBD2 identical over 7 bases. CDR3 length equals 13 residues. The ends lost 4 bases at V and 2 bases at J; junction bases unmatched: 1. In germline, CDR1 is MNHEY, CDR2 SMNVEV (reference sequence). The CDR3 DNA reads TGTGCCAGCAGTTCACTAGCGCAAGAGACCCAGTACTTC. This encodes CASSSLAQETQYF.

In nucleotides, the CDR3 is TGCGCCAGCAGCCAAGAGGGACAGTTATATGGCTACACCTTC. This encodes CASSQEGQLYGYTF. The chain joins TRBV4-1 to TRBJ1-2, with TRBD1 matching 7 bases. With 0 bases clipped from V and 5 bases from J, the junction kept 3 bases outside the gene matches. The CDR3 covers 14 residues. The germline gives CDR1 MGHRA, CDR2 YSYEKL.

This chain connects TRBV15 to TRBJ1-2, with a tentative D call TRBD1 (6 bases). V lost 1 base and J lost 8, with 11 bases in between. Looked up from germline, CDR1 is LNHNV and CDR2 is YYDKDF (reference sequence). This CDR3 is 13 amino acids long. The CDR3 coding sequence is TGTGCCACCAGCAGAGGGTACAGGGAAGGCTACACCTTC. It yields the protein CATSRGYREGYTF.

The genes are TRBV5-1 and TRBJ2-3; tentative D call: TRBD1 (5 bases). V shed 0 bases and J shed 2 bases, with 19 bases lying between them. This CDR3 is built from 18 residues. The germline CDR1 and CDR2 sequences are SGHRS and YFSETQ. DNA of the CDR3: TGCGCCAGCAGCTTGGTTAGGCCAGGCAGGGCCTTCACAGATACGCAGTATTTT. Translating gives CASSLVRPGRAFTDTQYF.

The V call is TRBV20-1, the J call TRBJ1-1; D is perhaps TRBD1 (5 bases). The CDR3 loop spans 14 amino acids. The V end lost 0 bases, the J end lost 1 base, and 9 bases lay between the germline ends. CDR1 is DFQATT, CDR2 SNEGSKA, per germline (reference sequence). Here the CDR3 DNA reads TGCAGTGCTAGAGATTGGGGGGGGAACACTGAAGCTTTCTTT. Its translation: CSARDWGGNTEAFF.

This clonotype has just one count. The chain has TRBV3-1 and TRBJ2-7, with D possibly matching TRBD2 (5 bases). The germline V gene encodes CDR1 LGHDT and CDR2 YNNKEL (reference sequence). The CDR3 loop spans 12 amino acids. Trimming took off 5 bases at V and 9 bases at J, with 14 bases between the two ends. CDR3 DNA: TGTGCCAGCAGCATGATAGAGAGGGTGCAGTACTTC. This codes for CASSMIERVQYF.

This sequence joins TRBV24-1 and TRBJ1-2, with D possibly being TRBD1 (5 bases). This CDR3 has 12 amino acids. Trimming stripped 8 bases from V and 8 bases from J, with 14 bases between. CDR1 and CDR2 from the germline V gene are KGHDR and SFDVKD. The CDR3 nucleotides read TGTGCCACCACCGGGGAGGGACCCGGCTACACCTTC. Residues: CATTGEGPGYTF.

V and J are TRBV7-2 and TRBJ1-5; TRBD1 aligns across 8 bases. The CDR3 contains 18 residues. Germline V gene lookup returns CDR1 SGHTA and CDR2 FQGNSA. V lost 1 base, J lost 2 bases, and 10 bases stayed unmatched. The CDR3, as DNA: TGTGCCAGCAGCTTAGTAGGGGGCGGACAGGGAGGCAATCAGCCCCAGCATTTT. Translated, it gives CASSLVGGGQGGNQPQHF.

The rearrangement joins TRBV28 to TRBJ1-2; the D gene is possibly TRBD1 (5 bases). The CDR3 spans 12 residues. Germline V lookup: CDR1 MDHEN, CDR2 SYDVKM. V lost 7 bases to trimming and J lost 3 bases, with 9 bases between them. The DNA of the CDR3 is TGTGCCAGCACGGGGGACTACTATGGCTACACCTTC. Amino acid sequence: CASTGDYYGYTF.

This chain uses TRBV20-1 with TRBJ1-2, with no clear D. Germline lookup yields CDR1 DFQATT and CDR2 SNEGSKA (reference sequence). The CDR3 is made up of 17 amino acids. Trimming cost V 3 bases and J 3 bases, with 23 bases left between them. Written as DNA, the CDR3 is TGCAGTGCTAGGGAGGGAGTTGGACTCCCATCTTACTATGGCTACACCTTC. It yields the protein CSAREGVGLPSYYGYTF.

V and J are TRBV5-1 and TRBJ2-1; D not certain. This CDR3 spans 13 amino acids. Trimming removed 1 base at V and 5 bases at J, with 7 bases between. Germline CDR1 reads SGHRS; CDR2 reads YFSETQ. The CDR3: CASSLPENNEQFF. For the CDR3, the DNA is TGCGCCAGCAGCTTGCCAGAGAACAATGAGCAGTTCTTC.

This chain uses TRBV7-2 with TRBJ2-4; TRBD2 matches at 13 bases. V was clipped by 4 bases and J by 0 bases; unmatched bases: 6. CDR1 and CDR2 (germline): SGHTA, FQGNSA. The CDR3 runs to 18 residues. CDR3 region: CASSSPGLAGKAKNIQYF. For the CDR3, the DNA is TGTGCCAGCAGCTCTCCGGGACTAGCGGGGAAAGCCAAAAACATTCAGTACTTC.

The CDR3, as DNA: TGTGCCTGGAGTGGGGCTAGCGGGAGTCTAGATACGCAGTATTTT. As protein: CAWSGASGSLDTQYF. The chain recombines TRBV30 with TRBJ2-3, with 10 bases fitting TRBD2. This CDR3 comprises 15 residues. CDR1 and CDR2 (germline): GTSNPN, SVGIG (reference sequence). Germline trimming cut 1 base from V and 5 bases from J; bases unmatched to any gene: 6.

Here the CDR3 reads CASSEGGSYEQYF. The CDR3 nucleotides read TGCGCCAGTTCAGAGGGGGGCTCATACGAGCAGTACTTC. V gene TRBV5-1 combines with J gene TRBJ2-7; tentatively, D is TRBD1 or TRBD2 (6 bases each). This CDR3 contains 13 residues. V gave up 8 bases and J gave up 4 bases, with 16 bases separating them. CDR1 SGHRS and CDR2 YFSETQ come from the germline V gene. The full variable domain, in which reference TRBV5-1 and TRBJ2-7 provide the parts outside the CDR3, is KAGVTQTPRYLIKTRGQQVTLSCSPISGHRSVSWYQQTPGQGLQFLFEYFSETQRNKGNFPGRFSGRQFSNSRSEMNVSTLELGDSALYLCASSEGGSYEQYFGPGTRLTVT.

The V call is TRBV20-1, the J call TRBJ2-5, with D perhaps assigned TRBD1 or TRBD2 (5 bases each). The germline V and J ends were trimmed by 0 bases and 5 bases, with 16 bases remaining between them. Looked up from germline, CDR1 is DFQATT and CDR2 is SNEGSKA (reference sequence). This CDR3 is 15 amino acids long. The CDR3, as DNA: TGCAGTGCTAGAGATTGGTTGAGGGGAGTTGAGACCCAGTACTTC. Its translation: CSARDWLRGVETQYF.

DNA of the CDR3: TGCGCCAGCAGGGAAGCGGGGTCACGAGAGACCCAGTACTTC. It specifies CASREAGSRETQYF. This chain joins TRBV10-2 and TRBJ2-5; 7 bases are a match to TRBD2. With V trimmed by 6 bases and J by 4 bases, 8 bases remained unmatched. Germline assignment: CDR1 WSHSY and CDR2 SAAADI. This CDR3 has 14 amino acids.

The CDR3 DNA reads TGTGCCAGCAGCGTAGGACTAGCGTCAGTGGGGGAGCAGTACTTC. This translates into CASSVGLASVGEQYF. The chain uses TRBV9 and TRBJ2-7; 8 bases are shared with TRBD2. Germline values: CDR1 SGDLS, CDR2 YYNGEE. Trimming removed 0 bases from V and 7 bases from J; junction bases left unmatched: 9. The CDR3 has 15 amino acids.

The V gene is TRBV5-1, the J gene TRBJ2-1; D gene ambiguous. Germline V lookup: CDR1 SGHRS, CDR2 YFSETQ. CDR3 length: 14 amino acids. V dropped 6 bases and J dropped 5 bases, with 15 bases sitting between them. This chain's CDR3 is CASTLSGSHNEQFF. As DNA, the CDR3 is TGCGCCAGCACCCTGAGTGGTAGCCACAATGAGCAGTTCTTC. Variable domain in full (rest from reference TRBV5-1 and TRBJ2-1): KAGVTQTPRYLIKTRGQQVTLSCSPISGHRSVSWYQQTPGQGLQFLFEYFSETQRNKGNFPGRFSGRQFSNSRSEMNVSTLELGDSALYLCASTLSGSHNEQFFGPGTRLTVL.

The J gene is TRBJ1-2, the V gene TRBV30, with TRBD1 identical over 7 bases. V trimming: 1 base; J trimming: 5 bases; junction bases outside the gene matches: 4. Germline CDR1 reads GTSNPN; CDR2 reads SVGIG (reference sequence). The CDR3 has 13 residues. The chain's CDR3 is CAWSALTGYGYTF. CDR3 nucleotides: TGTGCCTGGAGTGCCCTGACAGGGTATGGCTACACCTTC.

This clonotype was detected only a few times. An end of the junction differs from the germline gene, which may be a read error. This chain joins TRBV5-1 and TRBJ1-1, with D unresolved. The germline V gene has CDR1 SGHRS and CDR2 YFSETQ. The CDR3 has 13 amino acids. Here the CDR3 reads CASSLNLNTEAFF. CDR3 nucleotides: TGTGCCAGCAGCTTAAACTTGAACACTGAAGCTTTCTTT. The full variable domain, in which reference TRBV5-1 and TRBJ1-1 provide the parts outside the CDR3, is KAGVTQTPRYLIKTRGQQVTLSCSPISGHRSVSWYQQTPGQGLQFLFEYFSETQRNKGNFPGRFSGRQFSNSRSEMNVSTLELGDSALYLCASSLNLNTEAFFGQGTRLTVV.

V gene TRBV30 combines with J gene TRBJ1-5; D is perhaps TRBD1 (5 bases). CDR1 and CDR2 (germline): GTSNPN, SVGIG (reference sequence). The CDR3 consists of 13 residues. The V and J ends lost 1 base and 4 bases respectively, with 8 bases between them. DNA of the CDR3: TGTGCCTGGAGTGCAGGGATTAATCAGCCCCAGCATTTT. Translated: CAWSAGINQPQHF.

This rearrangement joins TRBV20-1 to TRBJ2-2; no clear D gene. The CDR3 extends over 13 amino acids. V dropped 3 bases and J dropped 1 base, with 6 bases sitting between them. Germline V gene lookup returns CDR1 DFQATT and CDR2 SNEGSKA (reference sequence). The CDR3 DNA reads TGCAGTGCTAGTTGGGGGAACACCGGGGAGCTGTTTTTT. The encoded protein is CSASWGNTGELFF.

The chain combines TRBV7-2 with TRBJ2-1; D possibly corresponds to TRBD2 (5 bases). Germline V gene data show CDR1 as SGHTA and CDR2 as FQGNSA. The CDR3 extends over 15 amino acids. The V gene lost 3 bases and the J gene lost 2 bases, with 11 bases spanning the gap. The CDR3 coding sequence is TGTGCCAGCAGCTTCTTCGGGGAAACCTACAATGAGCAGTTCTTC. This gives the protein CASSFFGETYNEQFF. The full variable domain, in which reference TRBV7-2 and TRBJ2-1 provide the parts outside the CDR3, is GAGVSQSPSNKVTEKGKDVELRCDPISGHTALYWYRQSLGQGLEFLIYFQGNSAPDKSGLPSDRFSAERTGGSVSTLTIQRTQQEDSAVYLCASSFFGETYNEQFFGPGTRLTVL.

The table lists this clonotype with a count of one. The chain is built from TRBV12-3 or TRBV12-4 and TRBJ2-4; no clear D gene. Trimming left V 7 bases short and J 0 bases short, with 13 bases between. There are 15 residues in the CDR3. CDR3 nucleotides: TGTGCCAGCACCCTGGGCTCCCTAGCCAAAAACATTCAGTACTTC. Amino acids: CASTLGSLAKNIQYF.